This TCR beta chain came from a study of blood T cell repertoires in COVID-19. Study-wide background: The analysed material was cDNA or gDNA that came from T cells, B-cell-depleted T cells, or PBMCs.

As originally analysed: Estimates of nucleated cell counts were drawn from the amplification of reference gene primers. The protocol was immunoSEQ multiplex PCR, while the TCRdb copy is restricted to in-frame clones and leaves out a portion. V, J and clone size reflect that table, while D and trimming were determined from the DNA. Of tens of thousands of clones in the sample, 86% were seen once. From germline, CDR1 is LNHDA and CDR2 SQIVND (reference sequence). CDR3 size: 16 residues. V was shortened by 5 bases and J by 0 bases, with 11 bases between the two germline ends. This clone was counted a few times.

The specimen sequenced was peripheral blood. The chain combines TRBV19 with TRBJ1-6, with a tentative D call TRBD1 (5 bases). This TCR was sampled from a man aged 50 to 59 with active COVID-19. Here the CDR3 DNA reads TGTGCCAGTAGTGTAACAGGAAGCTCCTATAATTCACCCCTCCACTTT. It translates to CASSVTGSSYNSPLHF.